Presented here are 32 T cell receptor beta chains from one specimen sequenced in a study of blood T cell repertoires in COVID-19. The assay was immunoSEQ multiplex PCR, and TCRdb's table has in-frame clones only and misses some. The sample yields around 13,000 clones, approximately 83% seen once. Material: peripheral blood. The receptors were sampled from a man aged 35-49 years with active or convalescent COVID-19.

The V gene is TRBV25-1, the J gene TRBJ2-2; possibly TRBD1 for D (5 bases). The CDR3 is 15 residues long. The ends were cut back, 3 bases at V and 8 bases at J, with 16 bases in the middle. Germline assignment: CDR1 MGHDK and CDR2 SYGVNS. CDR3 sequence reads: CASSDGRQGFGELFF. CDR3 in DNA: TGTGCCAGCAGTGACGGGCGGCAGGGCTTTGGGGAGCTGTTTTTT.

This clone has more than one count but fewer than ten. The J gene is TRBJ2-3, the V gene TRBV5-6; TRBD2 aligns across 11 bases. With V trimmed by 0 bases and J by 4 bases, 7 bases remained unmatched. This CDR3 comprises 17 residues. The germline V gene encodes CDR1 SGHDT and CDR2 YYEEEE. The CDR3 nucleotides are TGTGCCAGCAGCTTGGTGCTAGCGGGAGGTTCCGCAGATACGCAGTATTTT. Translating it yields CASSLVLAGGSADTQYF.

The V call is TRBV19, the J call TRBJ2-7; D is possibly TRBD1 (6 bases). Germline loops: CDR1 LNHDA, CDR2 SQIVND (reference sequence). The germline V and J ends were trimmed by 0 bases and 2 bases, with 17 bases remaining between them. The CDR3 loop spans 17 amino acids. CDR3 loop: CASSIEYGGAVTYEQYF. The CDR3 region has the DNA TGTGCCAGTAGTATAGAATATGGGGGCGCGGTTACCTACGAGCAGTACTTC.

V is TRBV10-3 and J is TRBJ1-1; possibly TRBD1 for D (6 bases). The V and J ends lost 1 base and 2 bases respectively, with 8 bases between them. This CDR3 contains 14 residues. Germline assignment: CDR1 ENHRY and CDR2 SYGVKD. The CDR3 reads CAISELQGNTEAFF. In nucleotides, the CDR3 is TGTGCCATCAGTGAGTTACAGGGAAACACTGAAGCTTTCTTT.

The rearrangement links TRBV12-5 to TRBJ1-6; D is unresolved. The CDR3 length is 14 residues. The V gene lost 5 bases and the J gene lost 7 bases, with 12 bases spanning the gap. CDR1 LGHNT and CDR2 FRNRAP come from the germline V gene. This chain's CDR3 is CASGPEAGNSPLHF. In DNA, the CDR3 is TGTGCTAGTGGTCCCGAGGCGGGGAATTCACCCCTCCACTTT.

The gene calls are TRBV6-5 and TRBJ2-5; 12 bases align to TRBD2. Germline lookup yields CDR1 MNHEY and CDR2 SVGAGI. The CDR3 is 15 amino acids. J lost 3 bases, V lost 11 bases, and 10 bases had no gene match. The CDR3 here is CAGSTLAGGKETQYF. DNA of the CDR3: TGTGCCGGTTCTACACTAGCGGGGGGTAAAGAGACCCAGTACTTC.

CDR3 sequence reads: CATSDPQGAYEKLFF. CDR3 DNA: TGTGCCACCAGTGATCCACAGGGGGCCTATGAAAAACTGTTTTTT. The rearrangement joins TRBV24-1 to TRBJ1-4; 9 bases fit TRBD1. From germline, CDR1 is KGHDR and CDR2 SFDVKD. Losses at the gene ends were 3 bases for V and 6 bases for J; bases not matched to a gene: 4. There are 15 residues in the CDR3.

The J gene is TRBJ2-2, the V gene TRBV27; D may be TRBD1 (5 bases). Per germline, CDR1 MNHEY and CDR2 SMNVEV (reference sequence). CDR3 size: 12 residues. V was pared by 8 bases and J by 5 bases, with 9 bases between. In DNA, the CDR3 is TGTGCCAGCGGCCAGGGAACCGGGGAGCTGTTTTTT. Protein product: CASGQGTGELFF.

The chain uses TRBV27 and TRBJ1-2; D is perhaps TRBD1 (6 bases). CDR3 length: 16 residues. The V and J ends lost 6 bases and 2 bases respectively, with 19 bases between them. Germline CDR1 and CDR2: MNHEY and SMNVEV (reference sequence). The chain's CDR3 is CASSHRRGAENYGYTF. In DNA, the CDR3 is TGTGCCAGCAGCCACAGGCGGGGGGCCGAAAACTATGGCTACACCTTC.

The rearrangement uses TRBV9 and TRBJ2-7, with a weak D call TRBD1 (6 bases). This CDR3 contains 15 residues. The germline V gene has CDR1 SGDLS and CDR2 YYNGEE. V shed 0 bases and J shed 4 bases, with 14 bases lying between them. CDR3: CASSVVPGQQYEQYF. CDR3 coding DNA: TGTGCCAGCAGCGTAGTTCCGGGACAACAATACGAGCAGTACTTC.

This clone turned up a few times. The chain links TRBV3-1 (or the pseudogene TRBV3-2) to TRBJ2-7; the match to TRBD2 covers 10 bases. With V trimmed by 4 bases and J by 7 bases, 10 bases remained unmatched. This CDR3 is 15 amino acids long. Germline CDR1 is LGHDT and CDR2 is YNNKEL (reference sequence). CDR3 bases: TGTGCCAGCAGCCTTACTAGCGGGGACCGATGGGAGCAGTACTTC. It is translated as CASSLTSGDRWEQYF.

The V call is TRBV28, the J call TRBJ1-4, with TRBD1 matching over 8 bases. This CDR3 has 14 amino acids. V dropped 8 bases and J dropped 2; count of bases not matched to a gene: 4. Germline V gene data show CDR1 as MDHEN and CDR2 as SYDVKM. CDR3 bases: TGTGCCAGCCAAAGGGACAGGACTAATGAAAAACTGTTTTTT. Protein product: CASQRDRTNEKLFF.

The rearrangement uses TRBV6-5 and TRBJ2-4, with D perhaps TRBD1 (6 bases). Trimming left V 7 bases short and J 9 bases short, with 13 bases between. The CDR3 totals 12 residues. In germline, CDR1 is MNHEY, CDR2 SVGAGI. The CDR3 region is CASTSGQFIQYF. CDR3 nucleotide sequence: TGTGCCAGCACCTCTGGACAGTTCATTCAGTACTTC.

The rearrangement links TRBV7-2 to TRBJ2-5; D perhaps matches TRBD1 (6 bases). Germline loops: CDR1 SGHTA, CDR2 FQGNSA. The CDR3 has 14 residues. Between the trimmed V and J ends, which lost 2 bases and 0 bases, there was a span of 7 bases. In nucleotides, the CDR3 is TGTGCCAGCAGCTTAAGGGGGTACCAAGAGACCCAGTACTTC. Translating gives CASSLRGYQETQYF.

This clone was detected once. The chain links TRBV19 to TRBJ2-2, with 16 bases fitting TRBD2. The germline V gene has CDR1 LNHDA and CDR2 SQIVND (reference sequence). CDR3 length equals 17 residues. V lost 5 bases and J lost 10; bases outside the gene matches: 10. In DNA, the CDR3 is TGTGCCAGTAGTTCTGGAGGGACTAGCGGGAGGGCAATGGAGCTGTTTTTT. It encodes CASSSGGTSGRAMELFF.

The CDR3 coding sequence is TGTGCCAGCTCACCAAGGACAGGGGTCTACGAGCAGTACTTC. Translation: CASSPRTGVYEQYF. This chain uses TRBV18 with TRBJ2-7; 9 nucleotides align to TRBD1. Germline CDR1 is KGHSH and CDR2 is LQKENI. This CDR3 has 14 amino acids. V dropped 2 bases and J dropped 3; count of bases not matched to a gene: 2. Variable domain in full (rest from reference TRBV18 and TRBJ2-7): NAGVMQNPRHLVRRRGQEARLRCSPMKGHSHVYWYRQLPEEGLKFMVYLQKENIIDESGMPKERFSAEFPKEGPSILRIQQVVRGDSAAYFCASSPRTGVYEQYFGPGTRLTVT.

The rearrangement uses TRBV27 and TRBJ2-1, with TRBD2 identical over 7 bases. The V and J ends lost 2 bases and 2 bases, in that order; junction bases with no gene match: 0. Germline V gene sequence: CDR1 MNHEY, CDR2 SMNVEV (reference sequence). The length of the CDR3 is 14 residues. The CDR3 loop reads CASSLAGAYNEQFF. CDR3 DNA: TGTGCCAGCAGTTTAGCGGGAGCCTACAATGAGCAGTTCTTC.

The rearrangement uses TRBV30 and TRBJ1-1; no firm D call. Trimming pared 3 bases from V and 7 bases from J, leaving 15 bases between. The CDR3 covers 13 residues. Germline CDR1 is GTSNPN and CDR2 is SVGIG (reference sequence). CDR3 in DNA: TGTGCCTGGAGGGGCCGGGGTCGAAGTGAAGCTTTCTTT. This gives the protein CAWRGRGRSEAFF.

This clone has just a few counts. The chain links TRBV12-3 or TRBV12-4 to TRBJ2-7; tentative D call: TRBD2 (5 bases). The V end lost 1 base, the J end lost 4 bases, and 8 bases lay between the germline ends. The length of the CDR3 is 13 residues. The chain's CDR3 is CASSLVGSYEQYF. The CDR3 nucleotides read TGTGCCAGCAGTTTAGTTGGGAGTTACGAGCAGTACTTC.

The genes are TRBV11-3 and TRBJ2-1; the D is unclear. V lost 2 bases and J lost 6, with 14 bases in between. CDR3 length: 15 amino acids. CDR1 and CDR2 (germline): SGHNT, YENEEA. The CDR3 DNA reads as TGTGCCAGCAGCTTATTTACGGCGGTTGGCAATGAGCAGTTCTTC. Translated, it gives CASSLFTAVGNEQFF.

By frequency in the sample, this clone is medium-sized. CDR3 residues: CASSSSGGSSYNEQFF. For the CDR3, the DNA is TGTGCCAGCAGCTCTAGCGGGGGTAGCTCCTACAATGAGCAGTTCTTC. The chain links TRBV13 to TRBJ2-1; the match to TRBD2 covers 10 bases. The germline V gene encodes CDR1 PRHDT and CDR2 FYEKMQ (reference sequence). The CDR3 runs to 16 residues. V trimming: 4 bases; J trimming: 0 bases; junction bases outside the gene matches: 3.

This clone came up once. V gene TRBV7-2 combines with J gene TRBJ2-3, with 7 positions matching TRBD1. The trim removed 1 base at V and 6 bases at J, leaving 7 bases unmatched. The CDR3 contains 15 residues. Germline CDR1 is SGHTA and CDR2 is FQGNSA. The DNA of the CDR3 is TGTGCCAGCAGCTTAGGGAGACAGGGCGGGGATACGCAGTATTTT. Translating gives CASSLGRQGGDTQYF. Variable domain in full (rest from reference TRBV7-2 and TRBJ2-3): GAGVSQSPSNKVTEKGKDVELRCDPISGHTALYWYRQSLGQGLEFLIYFQGNSAPDKSGLPSDRFSAERTGGSVSTLTIQRTQQEDSAVYLCASSLGRQGGDTQYFGPGTRLTVL.

This clone was seen only a few times. The chain employs TRBV18 and TRBJ1-1; the D is unclear. V was trimmed by 0 bases and J by 5 bases, leaving 13 bases between them. The CDR3 contains 15 residues. CDR1 is KGHSH, CDR2 LQKENI, per germline. CDR3: CASSPPRTGGTEAFF. CDR3 DNA: TGTGCCAGCTCACCACCCAGGACCGGAGGGACTGAAGCTTTCTTT.

V usage is TRBV5-6 and J usage is TRBJ1-2; 9 positions agree with TRBD1. Per germline, CDR1 SGHDT and CDR2 YYEEEE. The junction had 5 bases not matched to a gene; V was cut back by 4 bases and J by 4 bases. This CDR3 has 14 residues. The CDR3 DNA reads as TGTGCCAGCAGCCCAAGGGACAGGGTCTATGGCTACACCTTC. This translates into CASSPRDRVYGYTF. Looking up the rest from reference TRBV5-6 and TRBJ1-2 gives the full variable domain: DAGVTQSPTHLIKTRGQQVTLRCSPKSGHDTVSWYQQALGQGPQFIFQYYEEEERQRGNFPDRFSGHQFPNYSSELNVNALLLGDSALYLCASSPRDRVYGYTFGSGTRLTVV.

This chain joins TRBV19 and TRBJ1-2, with 10 bases identical to TRBD1. After removal of 6 bases from V and 8 bases from J, the junction contained 12 bases not matched to a gene. This CDR3 spans 15 amino acids. The germline V gene has CDR1 LNHDA and CDR2 SQIVND (reference sequence). The CDR3 bases are TGTGCCAGTAGCACAGAGGCCGGGACAGGGGTCGGCTACACCTTC. The encoded protein is CASSTEAGTGVGYTF.

The chain couples TRBV2 to TRBJ1-4; D perhaps matches TRBD1 (5 bases). Germline-derived CDR1 and CDR2 are SNHLY and FYNNEI. Between the trimmed V and J ends, which lost 6 bases and 8 bases, there was a span of 19 bases. CDR3 length: 15 residues. CDR3 DNA: TGTGCCAGCAGCCGTATGGAGGGACCAAGGGAAAAACTGTTTTTT. It is translated as CASSRMEGPREKLFF.

This clone was detected once. The V call is TRBV9, the J call TRBJ2-1; TRBD2 agrees at 11 bases. The CDR3 totals 18 residues. Germline V gives CDR1 SGDLS, CDR2 YYNGEE. Trimming took 3 bases from V and 2 from J; bases not matched to a gene: 10. Here the CDR3 DNA reads TGTGCCAGCAGCGCCCCGCTGACTAGCGGGGAACCCTACAATGAGCAGTTCTTC. Amino acids: CASSAPLTSGEPYNEQFF.

The J gene is TRBJ1-4, the V gene TRBV4-1, with a possible D match to TRBD1 (6 bases). Germline assignment: CDR1 MGHRA and CDR2 YSYEKL. CDR3 length equals 13 residues. The ends were cut back, 5 bases at V and 8 bases at J, with 12 bases in the middle. The CDR3 loop is CASSSVRGEKLFF. Written as DNA, the CDR3 is TGCGCCAGCAGCTCCGTTAGGGGGGAAAAACTGTTTTTT.

The table lists this clone with a few counts. The chain links TRBV7-3 to TRBJ2-2; no definite D call. Trimming cost V 0 bases and J 1 base, with 3 bases left between them. Germline V CDR1 and CDR2: SGHTA, FQGTGA. This CDR3 is 14 amino acids long. The CDR3 sequence: CASSLTGNTGELFF. Here the CDR3 DNA reads TGTGCCAGCAGCTTAACCGGGAACACCGGGGAGCTGTTTTTT.

The chain carries TRBV9 and TRBJ1-6, with 7 nucleotides matching TRBD1. The CDR3 totals 14 residues. The trim removed 4 bases at V and 10 bases at J, leaving 8 bases unmatched. CDR1 is SGDLS, CDR2 YYNGEE, per germline. This chain's CDR3 is CASSPDTGESPLHF. DNA of the CDR3: TGTGCCAGCAGCCCGGATACAGGGGAATCACCCCTCCACTTT.

This clone was seen only a few times. The chain joins TRBV6-4 to TRBJ2-1; TRBD2 aligns across 11 bases. The V and J ends lost 2 bases and 6 bases, in that order; junction bases with no gene match: 0. From germline, CDR1 is MRHNA and CDR2 SNTAGT. The CDR3 totals 14 residues. CDR3 coding DNA: TGTGCCAGCAGTGACGGGACTAGCGGCAATGAGCAGTTCTTC. It translates to CASSDGTSGNEQFF.

This clone has just one count. This chain uses TRBV5-1 with TRBJ2-7; 7 bases map to TRBD2. The CDR3 is 16 amino acids. CDR1 and CDR2 (germline): SGHRS, YFSETQ. Losses at the gene ends were 5 bases for V and 0 bases for J; bases not matched to a gene: 11. Here the CDR3 DNA reads TGCGCCAGCAGTTTGACTAGCCAACGGAGCTCCTACGAGCAGTACTTC. It specifies CASSLTSQRSSYEQYF.